The 22 T cell receptor beta chains below all came from one sample that was sequenced in a study of cytomegalovirus exposure and HLA in healthy donors. With 60 Vbeta and 13 Jbeta primers, the PCR was carried out. This table comes from immunoSEQ multiplex PCR, and its TCRdb copy is limited to in-frame clones, with some not included. The sample holds 100,000 to 150,000 clones, approximately 83% seen once. The specimen was PBMCs. Receptor source: a woman in her 40s in good health and CMV-seropositive.

V is TRBV7-8 and J is TRBJ2-1, with 11 positions matching TRBD2. V lost 3 bases, J lost 4 bases, and 2 bases stayed unmatched. Germline V CDR1 and CDR2: SGHVS, FQNEAQ. The CDR3 is made up of 15 amino acids. The CDR3, as DNA: TGTGCCAGCAGCTTCGGGACTAGCGGTTACAATGAGCAGTTCTTC. Protein: CASSFGTSGYNEQFF. Using reference TRBV7-8 and TRBJ2-1 for the parts outside the CDR3, the full variable domain is GAGVSQSPRYKVAKRGQDVALRCDPISGHVSLFWYQQALGQGPEFLTYFQNEAQLDKSGLPSDRFFAERPEGSVSTLKIQRTQQEDSAVYLCASSFGTSGYNEQFFGPGTRLTVL.

Turning to this clone: Mismatch with germline at one junction end may stem from a read error. This sequence joins TRBV4-1 and TRBJ2-7; 7 positions match TRBD1. The CDR3 length is 13 residues. Germline values: CDR1 MGHRA, CDR2 YSYEKL. The CDR3 reads CASGQGQNYEQYF. The CDR3 DNA reads TGCGCCAGCGGCCAGGGACAGAACTACGAGCAGTACTTC.

The CDR3 sequence: CASSSGGSGTGELFF. In DNA form, the CDR3 reads TGTGCCAGCAGTTCAGGGGGCAGTGGCACCGGGGAGCTGTTTTTT. V is TRBV7-9 and J is TRBJ2-2, with 8 bases fitting TRBD1. Looked up from germline, CDR1 is SEHNR and CDR2 is FQNEAQ (reference sequence). J was trimmed by 4 bases and V by 6 bases; bases with no gene match: 7. The CDR3 runs 15 residues.

Concerning this clone itself: Other DNA sequences in the sample encode the same CDR3. The rearrangement joins TRBV30 to TRBJ1-2; perhaps TRBD1 as D (5 bases). The V and J ends lost 0 bases and 5 bases respectively, with 10 bases between them. The CDR3 has 13 residues. The V gene's germline CDR1 is GTSNPN and CDR2 SVGIG (reference sequence). The DNA for the CDR3 is TGTGCCTGGAGTGTACGGGGGGAGTATGGCTACACCTTC. This translates into CAWSVRGEYGYTF.

The chain joins TRBV11-2 to TRBJ2-5, with D possibly TRBD1 on 6 matching bases. Germline loops: CDR1 SGHAT, CDR2 FQNNGV. The ends were cut back, 3 bases at V and 5 bases at J, with 10 bases in the middle. This CDR3 region has 13 residues. The CDR3 sequence: CASSFNTGETQYF. For the CDR3, the DNA is TGTGCCAGCAGCTTTAACACAGGGGAGACCCAGTACTTC.

This CDR3 reads CASSLAKTEAFF. CDR3 bases: TGTGCCAGCAGCTTGGCCAAAACTGAAGCTTTCTTT. The J gene is TRBJ1-1, the V gene TRBV5-6; D not resolved. Germline CDR1 is SGHDT and CDR2 is YYEEEE. The CDR3 length is 12 residues. V was trimmed by 0 bases and J by 5 bases, leaving 5 bases between them.

The chain's CDR3 is CASINGRPYF. The CDR3 nucleotides read TGTGCCAGCATCAACGGCAGGCCGTACTTC. The gene calls are TRBV6-7 and TRBJ2-5; D gene uncertain. TRBV6-7 is an ORF for which the function is uncertain. The CDR3 extends over 10 amino acids. V was shortened by 7 bases and J by 13 bases, with 13 bases between the two germline ends.

This clone has more than one count but fewer than ten. The chain combines TRBV7-9 with TRBJ2-5; TRBD1 aligns across 7 bases. The J call could be wrong; TRBJ2-7 is a better fit for the DNA end. Germline CDR1 and CDR2: SEHNR and FQNEAQ (reference sequence). This CDR3 is 15 amino acids long. CDR3 amino acids: CASSHGQESSYEQYF. As DNA, the CDR3 is TGTGCCAGCAGCCACGGACAGGAAAGCTCCTACGAGCAGTACTTC.

The chain combines TRBV19 with TRBJ1-1, with D possibly TRBD1 on 5 matching bases. Looked up from germline, CDR1 is LNHDA and CDR2 is SQIVND (reference sequence). Trimming shortened V by 10 bases and J by 4 bases, and 16 bases separated the two germline ends. The CDR3 sequence is 13 residues long. In DNA form, the CDR3 reads TGTGCCACAGTGGACACCCTCGGCACTGAAGCTTTCTTT. As protein: CATVDTLGTEAFF.

The chain recombines TRBV27 with TRBJ2-2; D possibly corresponds to TRBD2 (6 bases). V gave up 7 bases and J gave up 0 bases, with 15 bases separating them. This CDR3 spans 16 amino acids. Germline loops: CDR1 MNHEY, CDR2 SMNVEV (reference sequence). The CDR3 DNA reads TGTGCCAGCACTCACTGGGGCGGGACGAACACCGGGGAGCTGTTTTTT. It specifies CASTHWGGTNTGELFF.

V gene TRBV7-2 combines with J gene TRBJ2-5, with TRBD2 matching 11 bases. This CDR3 comprises 17 residues. Germline V CDR1 and CDR2: SGHTA, FQGNSA. V was pared by 4 bases and J by 1 base, with 8 bases of the junction left unmatched. The chain's CDR3 is CASSSGVGTSGQETQYF. DNA for the CDR3: TGTGCCAGCAGCTCCGGGGTTGGGACTAGCGGCCAAGAGACCCAGTACTTC.

This chain uses TRBV5-6 with TRBJ1-5; the match to TRBD1 covers 7 bases. The CDR3 runs 14 residues. The germline V gene has CDR1 SGHDT and CDR2 YYEEEE. V gave up 4 bases and J gave up 9 bases; unmatched junction bases: 10. CDR3 sequence: CASSQEGAQPPQHF. In DNA, the CDR3 is TGTGCCAGCAGCCAAGAGGGGGCCCAACCGCCCCAGCATTTT.

V and J are TRBV4-1 and TRBJ2-7; D is perhaps TRBD2 (5 bases). Between the trimmed V and J ends, which lost 1 base and 0 bases, there was a span of 13 bases. Germline CDR1 and CDR2: MGHRA and YSYEKL. This CDR3 is 16 amino acids long. CDR3 loop: CASSQAVGVSSYEQYF. CDR3 nucleotides: TGCGCCAGCAGCCAAGCTGTGGGAGTCAGCTCCTACGAGCAGTACTTC.

The chain employs TRBV5-6 and TRBJ1-1, with D unclear. CDR1 and CDR2 (germline): SGHDT, YYEEEE. This CDR3 contains 11 residues. The V gene lost 2 bases and the J gene lost 4 bases, with 3 bases spanning the gap. Here the CDR3 reads CASSFSTEAFF. CDR3 nucleotides: TGTGCCAGCAGCTTCAGCACTGAAGCTTTCTTT.

V and J are TRBV5-6 and TRBJ2-7; possible D gene TRBD2, 5 bases. This CDR3 spans 14 amino acids. The V gene's germline CDR1 is SGHDT and CDR2 YYEEEE. V shed 2 bases and J shed 3 bases, with 12 bases lying between them. The CDR3 here is CASSLRLAIYEQYF. CDR3 nucleotide sequence: TGTGCCAGCAGCTTAAGGCTAGCCATCTACGAGCAGTACTTC. Combining the CDR3 with reference TRBV5-6 and TRBJ2-7 gives the whole variable domain DAGVTQSPTHLIKTRGQQVTLRCSPKSGHDTVSWYQQALGQGPQFIFQYYEEEERQRGNFPDRFSGHQFPNYSSELNVNALLLGDSALYLCASSLRLAIYEQYFGPGTRLTVT.

The chain recombines TRBV11-3 with TRBJ2-7; TRBD2 is a possible D gene (7 bases). Trimming pared 5 bases from V and 0 bases from J, leaving 20 bases between. Germline V gene data show CDR1 as SGHNT and CDR2 as YENEEA. The CDR3 is 17 residues long. In nucleotides, the CDR3 is TGTGCCAGCAGCCCCGGGGGGCCGGGGAAAAGCTCCTACGAGCAGTACTTC. Encoded protein: CASSPGGPGKSSYEQYF.

This clone was counted between two and nine times. This rearrangement joins TRBV5-4 to TRBJ2-1; TRBD1 aligns across 8 bases. The germline V gene has CDR1 SGHNT and CDR2 YYREEE (reference sequence). With V trimmed by 5 bases and J by 4 bases, 8 bases remained unmatched. CDR3 size: 15 residues. The CDR3 protein is CASSPRGRTYNEQFF. Here the CDR3 DNA reads TGTGCCAGCAGTCCCAGGGGGCGCACATACAATGAGCAGTTCTTC.

The V and J genes are TRBV14 and TRBJ1-3, with D tentatively TRBD1 (6 bases). CDR3 length equals 16 residues. With 6 bases removed from V and 0 bases from J, the gap between germline ends came to 15 bases. In germline, CDR1 is SGHDN, CDR2 FVKESK. The DNA for the CDR3 is TGTGCCAGCAGTTCGATCAGGGGTTCCTCTGGAAACACCATATATTTT. Its protein is CASSSIRGSSGNTIYF. Combining the CDR3 with reference TRBV14 and TRBJ1-3 gives the whole variable domain EAGVTQFPSHSVIEKGQTVTLRCDPISGHDNLYWYRRVMGKEIKFLLHFVKESKQDESGMPNNRFLAERTGGTYSTLKVQPAELEDSGVYFCASSSIRGSSGNTIYFGEGSWLTVV.

This clone was seen a handful of times. The gene calls are TRBV6-1 and TRBJ1-1, with 7 bases identical to TRBD1. V gave up 5 bases and J gave up 3 bases; unmatched junction bases: 3. The germline V gene encodes CDR1 MNHNS and CDR2 SASEGT. There are 13 residues in the CDR3. CDR3: CASSSDRYTEAFF. The CDR3 region has the DNA TGTGCCAGCAGTTCGGACAGGTACACTGAAGCTTTCTTT.

The chain is built from TRBV28 and TRBJ2-2, with 9 bases matching TRBD2. V lost 4 bases to trimming and J lost 5 bases; unmatched junction nucleotides: 8. The germline gives CDR1 MDHEN, CDR2 SYDVKM. The CDR3 totals 16 residues. The CDR3 region has the DNA TGTGCCAGCAGTTACTATAGCGGGAGATCGACCGGGGAGCTGTTTTTT. Translation gives CASSYYSGRSTGELFF.

This chain uses TRBV28 with TRBJ2-1, with D perhaps TRBD2 (7 bases). This CDR3 is 21 amino acids long. Trimming left V 5 bases short and J 5 bases short, with 34 bases between. CDR1 is MDHEN, CDR2 SYDVKM, per germline. CDR3 residues: CASSRAPVAGVFEGDHNEQFF. The CDR3 DNA is TGTGCCAGCAGTAGGGCGCCCGTGGCGGGAGTTTTTGAGGGGGATCACAATGAGCAGTTCTTC. Drawing the rest from reference TRBV28 and TRBJ2-1, the complete variable domain is DVKVTQSSRYLVKRTGEKVFLECVQDMDHENMFWYRQDPGLGLRLIYFSYDVKMKEKGDIPEGYSVSREKKERFSLILESASTNQTSMYLCASSRAPVAGVFEGDHNEQFFGPGTRLTVL.

This clone has just one count. The rearrangement joins TRBV5-1 to TRBJ2-7; tentatively, D is TRBD2 (5 bases). CDR3 length: 11 amino acids. Germline V lookup: CDR1 SGHRS, CDR2 YFSETQ. With 7 bases removed from V and 5 bases from J, the gap between germline ends came to 10 bases. The CDR3 bases are TGCGCCAGCGCCTCGGGGAACGAGCAGTACTTC. Its protein product is CASASGNEQYF.